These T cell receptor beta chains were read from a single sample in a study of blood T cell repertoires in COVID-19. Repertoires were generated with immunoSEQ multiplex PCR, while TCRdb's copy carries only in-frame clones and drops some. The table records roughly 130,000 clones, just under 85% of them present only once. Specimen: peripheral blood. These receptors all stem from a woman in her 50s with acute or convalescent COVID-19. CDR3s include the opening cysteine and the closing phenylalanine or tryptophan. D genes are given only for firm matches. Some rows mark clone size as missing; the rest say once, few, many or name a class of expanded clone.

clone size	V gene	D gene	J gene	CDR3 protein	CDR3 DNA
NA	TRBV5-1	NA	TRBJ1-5	CASSPDSYSNQPQHF	TGCGCCAGCAGCCCGGACAGCTATAGCAATCAGCCCCAGCATTTT
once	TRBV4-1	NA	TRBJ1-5	CASSQEAGWSNQPQHF	TGCGCCAGCAGCCAAGAGGCGGGATGGAGCAATCAGCCCCAGCATTTT
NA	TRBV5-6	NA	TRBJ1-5	CASSSALVDSKGNQPQHF	TGTGCCAGCAGCTCAGCCCTTGTAGACAGTAAGGGCAATCAGCCCCAGCATTTT
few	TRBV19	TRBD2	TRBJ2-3	CASSYSGGRDTQYF	TGTGCCAGTAGTTATAGCGGGGGGAGGGATACGCAGTATTTT
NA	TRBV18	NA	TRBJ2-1	CASSLRLENEQFF	TGTGCCAGCTCACTACGACTGGAAAATGAGCAGTTCTTC
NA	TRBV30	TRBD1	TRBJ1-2	CAWSPQTGSGYTF	TGTGCCTGGAGTCCACAGACAGGGTCTGGCTACACCTTC
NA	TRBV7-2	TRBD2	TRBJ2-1	CASTTGTRKVIF	TGTGCCAGCACCACCGGGACTAGAAAGGTGATCTTC
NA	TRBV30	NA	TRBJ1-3	CAWSAPRYSSGNTIYF	TGTGCCTGGAGTGCCCCCCGTTACTCCTCTGGAAACACCATATATTTT
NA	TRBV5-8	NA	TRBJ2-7	CASSLGQARSYEQYF	TGTGCCAGCAGCTTGGGACAGGCTCGCTCCTACGAGCAGTACTTC
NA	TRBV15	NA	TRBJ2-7	CATSRDPQGFNEQYF	TGTGCCACCAGCAGAGATCCGCAGGGCTTCAACGAGCAGTACTTC
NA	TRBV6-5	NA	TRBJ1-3	CASSYESGSGNTIYF	TGTGCCAGCAGTTACGAATCCGGCTCTGGAAACACCATATATTTT
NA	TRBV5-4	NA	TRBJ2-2	CASRGAGAAGELFF	TGTGCCAGCAGAGGCGCAGGGGCAGCCGGGGAGCTGTTTTTT
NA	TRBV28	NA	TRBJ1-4	CASNQKGGKLFF	TGTGCCAGCAACCAAAAAGGGGGAAAACTGTTTTTT
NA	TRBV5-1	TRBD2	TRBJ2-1	CASSFEAGVLGDEQFF	TGCGCCAGCAGCTTCGAAGCGGGGGTACTTGGTGATGAGCAGTTCTTC
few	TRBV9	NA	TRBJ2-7	CASSVDRTGAYEQYF	TGTGCCAGCAGCGTAGATCGCACAGGAGCCTACGAGCAGTACTTC
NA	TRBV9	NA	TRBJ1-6	CASSVGGDPYNSPLHF	TGTGCCAGCAGCGTGGGGGGGGACCCCTATAATTCACCCCTCCACTTT
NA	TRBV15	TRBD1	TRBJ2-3	CATSRAGTAVIDTQYF	TGTGCCACCAGCAGAGCTGGGACAGCCGTCATAGATACGCAGTATTTT
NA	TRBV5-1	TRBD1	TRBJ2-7	CASSLATGESYEQYF	TGCGCCAGCAGCTTGGCGACAGGGGAATCCTACGAGCAGTACTTC
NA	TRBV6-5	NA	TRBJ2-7	CASRNQQGTYEQYF	TGTGCCAGCAGAAACCAACAGGGCACCTACGAGCAGTACTTC
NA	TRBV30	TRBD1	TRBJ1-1	CAWRAGQGARNTEAFF	TGTGCCTGGAGGGCGGGACAGGGGGCGCGCAACACTGAAGCTTTCTTT
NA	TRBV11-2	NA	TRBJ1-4	CASSRGREEKLFF	TGTGCCAGCAGCAGAGGTAGGGAGGAAAAACTGTTTTTT
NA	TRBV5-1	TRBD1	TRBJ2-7	CASSLGQGQGYEQYF	TGCGCCAGCAGCTTGGGACAGGGGCAGGGCTACGAGCAGTACTTC
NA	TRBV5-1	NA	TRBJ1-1	CASSLVGGIGGLNTEAFF	TGCGCCAGCAGCTTGGTGGGTGGTATTGGGGGCTTGAACACTGAAGCTTTCTTT
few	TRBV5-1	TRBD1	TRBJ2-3	CASSTGQGGTDTQYF	TGCGCCAGCAGCACCGGACAGGGAGGTACAGATACGCAGTATTTT
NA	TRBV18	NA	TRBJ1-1	CASSTGFSRMNTEAFF	TGTGCCAGCTCTACAGGGTTCTCTCGCATGAACACTGAAGCTTTCTTT
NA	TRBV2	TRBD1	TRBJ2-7	CASRGQNYEQYF	TGTGCCAGCAGGGGACAGAACTACGAGCAGTACTTC
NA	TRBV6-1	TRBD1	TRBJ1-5	CASSDTDRGWSNQPQHF	TGTGCCAGCAGTGACACGGACAGGGGTTGGAGCAATCAGCCCCAGCATTTT
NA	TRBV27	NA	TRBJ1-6	CASSSRAGDNSPLHF	TGTGCCAGCAGTTCCAGGGCAGGGGATAATTCACCCCTCCACTTT
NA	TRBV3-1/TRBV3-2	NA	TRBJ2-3	CASSQEGWGHLIF	TGTGCCAGCAGCCAAGAGGGGTGGGGACATCTCATTTTT
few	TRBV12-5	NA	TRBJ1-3	CASGLDERLSRNTIYF	TGTGCTAGTGGTTTGGACGAGCGACTTTCCCGAAACACCATATATTTT
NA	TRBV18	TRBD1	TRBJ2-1	CASSLNTGENEQFF	TGTGCCAGCTCACTTAATACAGGGGAAAATGAGCAGTTCTTC
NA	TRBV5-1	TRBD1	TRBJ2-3	CASSWGRQGSTDTQYF	TGCGCCAGCAGCTGGGGTCGACAGGGGAGCACAGATACGCAGTATTTT
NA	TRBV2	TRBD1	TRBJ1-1	CASRGTGGTEAFF	TGTGCCAGCAGGGGGACAGGGGGCACTGAAGCTTTCTTT
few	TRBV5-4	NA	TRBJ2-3	CASSLRQDVTDTQYF	TGTGCCAGCAGCCTGAGACAGGATGTCACAGATACGCAGTATTTT
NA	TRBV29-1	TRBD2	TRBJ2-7	CSVDPGGTTYEQYF	TGCAGCGTTGACCCCGGGGGGACCACCTACGAGCAGTACTTC
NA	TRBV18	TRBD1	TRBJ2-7	CASSAGQGTYEQYF	TGTGCCAGCTCGGCCGGACAGGGGACGTACGAGCAGTACTTC
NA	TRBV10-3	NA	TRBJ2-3	CAISELRQTDTQYF	TGTGCCATCAGTGAGCTGAGACAGACAGATACGCAGTATTTT
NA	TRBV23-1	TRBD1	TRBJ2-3	CASSRRQGSFTDTQYF	TGCGCCAGCAGTCGACGACAGGGAAGCTTCACAGATACGCAGTATTTT
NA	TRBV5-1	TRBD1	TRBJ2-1	CASSWTGSGYNEQFF	TGCGCCAGCAGCTGGACAGGGAGTGGATACAATGAGCAGTTCTTC